Listed below are T cell receptor beta chains from one sample, sequenced in a study of neurological immune-mediated disorders. TCRdb redid the calling of the 5' RACE reads with MiXCR, one entry per CDR3 protein. The sample has tens of thousands of distinct CDR3 sequences, 10% to 13% seen once. Material for sequencing was PBMCs. Receptors originate from a man aged 40-49 years in good health. CDR3s include the opening cysteine and the closing phenylalanine or tryptophan. Fields, in order: CDR3 DNA, CDR3 protein, V gene, clone size, J gene, D gene. A D gene is named only where the DNA matches it firmly. Size is stated for part of the rows, as once, few or many counts, or as a class when the clone is expanded.

cdr3_nt: TGTGCCAGCAGTAGGGACAGGGGAGGCACCGGGGAGCTGTTTTTT
cdr3_aa: CASSRDRGGTGELFF
v_call: TRBV6-5
clone_size: -
j_call: TRBJ2-2
d_call: TRBD1

cdr3_nt: TGCAGTGCTAGAGATCCGGCGGGAGCAGCTGAGCAGTTCTTC
cdr3_aa: CSARDPAGAAEQFF
v_call: TRBV20-1
clone_size: many
j_call: TRBJ2-1
d_call: TRBD2

cdr3_nt: TGTGCCAGCAGCTTACCCGCTAGCGTGGGGGGAAATGAGCAGTTCTTC
cdr3_aa: CASSLPASVGGNEQFF
v_call: TRBV11-2
clone_size: few
j_call: TRBJ2-1
d_call: -

cdr3_nt: TGTGCCACCAGTGATGGCGGGGGGGCCGCAGAGACCCAATACTTC
cdr3_aa: CATSDGGGAAETQYF
v_call: TRBV24-1
clone_size: -
j_call: TRBJ2-5
d_call: TRBD2

cdr3_nt: TGTGCCAGCAGAGGGGACAAGGGGGGGTTTGGCACTGAAGCTTTCTTT
cdr3_aa: CASRGDKGGFGTEAFF
v_call: TRBV7-9
clone_size: many
j_call: TRBJ1-1
d_call: -

cdr3_nt: TGTGCCAGCTCACCGAACATGAACACTGAAGCTTTCTTT
cdr3_aa: CASSPNMNTEAFF
v_call: TRBV18
clone_size: -
j_call: TRBJ1-1
d_call: -

cdr3_nt: TGTGCCAGCAGTTTGGGTCCTGGGACTAGCGGGAAGTACGAGCAGTACTTC
cdr3_aa: CASSLGPGTSGKYEQYF
v_call: TRBV28
clone_size: many
j_call: TRBJ2-7
d_call: TRBD2

cdr3_nt: TGTGCCAGCAGCTTAGGTCTACTAGCAGAGACCCAGTACTTC
cdr3_aa: CASSLGLLAETQYF
v_call: TRBV7-6
clone_size: -
j_call: TRBJ2-5
d_call: -

cdr3_nt: TGTGCCAGCAGCGTAGGGGGGGAGGGCAATGAGCAGTTCTTC
cdr3_aa: CASSVGGEGNEQFF
v_call: TRBV9
clone_size: many
j_call: TRBJ2-1
d_call: TRBD2

cdr3_nt: TGCGCCAGCAGCTTGCTAGCGGGGGGGTACCCGATCCAATACAATGAGCAGTTCTTC
cdr3_aa: CASSLLAGGYPIQYNEQFF
v_call: TRBV5-1
clone_size: many
j_call: TRBJ2-1
d_call: TRBD2

cdr3_nt: TGTGCCATCAGTGAAGAGGGGAGCCTACAAGAGACCCAGTACTTC
cdr3_aa: CAISEEGSLQETQYF
v_call: TRBV10-3
clone_size: many
j_call: TRBJ2-5
d_call: -

cdr3_nt: TGCAGTGCTAGTCCCCAGGGCAGGCGGGAGACCCAGTACTTC
cdr3_aa: CSASPQGRRETQYF
v_call: TRBV20-1
clone_size: many
j_call: TRBJ2-5
d_call: -

cdr3_nt: TGTGCCAGCAGCCCCGGTCCGAACACTGAAGCTTTCTTT
cdr3_aa: CASSPGPNTEAFF
v_call: TRBV2
clone_size: few
j_call: TRBJ1-1
d_call: -

cdr3_nt: TGTGCCAGCAGCTCTCTGGGGAGGGTCAACACTGAAGCTTTCTTT
cdr3_aa: CASSSLGRVNTEAFF
v_call: TRBV5-6
clone_size: many
j_call: TRBJ1-1
d_call: -

cdr3_nt: TGTGCCAGCTCACCGTCGAGGGGGTCGAACATTCAGTACTTC
cdr3_aa: CASSPSRGSNIQYF
v_call: TRBV18
clone_size: many
j_call: TRBJ2-4
d_call: -

cdr3_nt: TGCGCCAGCAGCCTGGGGGGAGGGGACGAGCAGTACTTC
cdr3_aa: CASSLGGGDEQYF
v_call: TRBV5-1
clone_size: many
j_call: TRBJ2-7
d_call: TRBD2

cdr3_nt: TGCAGCGTTGAAGATCAGGAAGATACGCAGTATTTT
cdr3_aa: CSVEDQEDTQYF
v_call: TRBV29-1
clone_size: many
j_call: TRBJ2-3
d_call: -

cdr3_nt: TGTGCCAGCAGCTCTATACAGATCATGAACACTGAAGCTTTCTTT
cdr3_aa: CASSSIQIMNTEAFF
v_call: TRBV7-9
clone_size: many
j_call: TRBJ1-1
d_call: -

cdr3_nt: TGTGCCAGCAGCCCCCTCGACATCAACTATGGCTACACCTTC
cdr3_aa: CASSPLDINYGYTF
v_call: TRBV11-2
clone_size: -
j_call: TRBJ1-2
d_call: -

cdr3_nt: TGCAGTGCTAGGGACAGGATTTCGAACACTGAAGCTTTCTTT
cdr3_aa: CSARDRISNTEAFF
v_call: TRBV20-1
clone_size: many
j_call: TRBJ1-1
d_call: TRBD1

cdr3_nt: TGCGCCAGCAGCTCGCAGTTTGGTGAAACAGATACGCAGTATTTT
cdr3_aa: CASSSQFGETDTQYF
v_call: TRBV5-1
clone_size: -
j_call: TRBJ2-3
d_call: -

cdr3_nt: TGTGCCAGCAGCCCCTCAGGGGGGCAGAACACCGGGGAGCTGTTTTTT
cdr3_aa: CASSPSGGQNTGELFF
v_call: TRBV28
clone_size: many
j_call: TRBJ2-2
d_call: -

cdr3_nt: TGTGCCACCAGTGATCCCTGGACAGGGAAAGCTTTCTTT
cdr3_aa: CATSDPWTGKAFF
v_call: TRBV24-1
clone_size: many
j_call: TRBJ1-1
d_call: TRBD1

cdr3_nt: TGCGCCAGCAGCCGGGAGACACTACAGAATGAAAAACTGTTTTTT
cdr3_aa: CASSRETLQNEKLFF
v_call: TRBV5-1
clone_size: many
j_call: TRBJ1-4
d_call: -

cdr3_nt: TGTGCCATCAGTCCGAAGGCTAGCGGCCTCTCCTACGAGCAGTACTTC
cdr3_aa: CAISPKASGLSYEQYF
v_call: TRBV10-3
clone_size: many
j_call: TRBJ2-7
d_call: TRBD2

cdr3_nt: TGTGCCAGCACCCCCGTGGACTCCTACGAGCAGTACTTC
cdr3_aa: CASTPVDSYEQYF
v_call: TRBV7-9
clone_size: many
j_call: TRBJ2-7
d_call: -

cdr3_nt: TGTGCCAGCAGCACAACTTCCTACAATGAGCAGTTCTTC
cdr3_aa: CASSTTSYNEQFF
v_call: TRBV6-4
clone_size: many
j_call: TRBJ2-1
d_call: -

cdr3_nt: TGTGCCAGCAGCAAAGAGGGGACTAGCGGGAAATTCCGCGATGAGCAGTTCTTC
cdr3_aa: CASSKEGTSGKFRDEQFF
v_call: TRBV21-1
clone_size: many
j_call: TRBJ2-1
d_call: -

cdr3_nt: TGTGCCACCCGCTCTGGAAACACCATATATTTT
cdr3_aa: CATRSGNTIYF
v_call: TRBV24-1
clone_size: many
j_call: TRBJ1-3
d_call: -

cdr3_nt: TGCAGTGCTAGAGTAGGGCTAGCGGGGGGGATCACAGATACGCAGTATTTT
cdr3_aa: CSARVGLAGGITDTQYF
v_call: TRBV20-1
clone_size: many
j_call: TRBJ2-3
d_call: TRBD2

cdr3_nt: TGCAGTGCCGAAGCATCCATTAGCGGGAGCCCCCATCGGGAGCAGTACTTC
cdr3_aa: CSAEASISGSPHREQYF
v_call: TRBV20-1
clone_size: many
j_call: TRBJ2-7
d_call: TRBD2

cdr3_nt: TGTGCCAGCACCTCCGGGACTAGCGGGAGTCAAGAGACCCAGTACTTC
cdr3_aa: CASTSGTSGSQETQYF
v_call: TRBV12-3/TRBV12-4
clone_size: many
j_call: TRBJ2-5
d_call: TRBD2

cdr3_nt: TGTGCCACCAGCAGAGAGAGTAGCGGAGTCTCCAATGAGCAGTTCTTC
cdr3_aa: CATSRESSGVSNEQFF
v_call: TRBV15
clone_size: many
j_call: TRBJ2-1
d_call: -

cdr3_nt: TGCAGTGGGGTCGGGCGGATCACAGATACGCAGTATTTT
cdr3_aa: CSGVGRITDTQYF
v_call: TRBV20-1
clone_size: many
j_call: TRBJ2-3
d_call: -

cdr3_nt: TGTGCCAGCAGCCGCACCGACAAGGATCAGCCCCAGCATTTT
cdr3_aa: CASSRTDKDQPQHF
v_call: TRBV6-5
clone_size: many
j_call: TRBJ1-5
d_call: -

cdr3_nt: TGCGCCAGCAGCTTCCAGGACGGGTCCTACGAGCAGTACTTC
cdr3_aa: CASSFQDGSYEQYF
v_call: TRBV5-1
clone_size: many
j_call: TRBJ2-7
d_call: -

cdr3_nt: TGTGCCAGCAGTGGTTACCCGGCAGGGATCTCCTACGAGCAGTACTTC
cdr3_aa: CASSGYPAGISYEQYF
v_call: TRBV6-1
clone_size: many
j_call: TRBJ2-7
d_call: -

cdr3_nt: TGTGCCATCAGTGTAAGGGGGCAGTCCTACGAGCAGTACTTC
cdr3_aa: CAISVRGQSYEQYF
v_call: TRBV10-3
clone_size: many
j_call: TRBJ2-7
d_call: TRBD1

cdr3_nt: TGCAGCGCCGTTGTTGGATCTGGAAACACCATATATTTT
cdr3_aa: CSAVVGSGNTIYF
v_call: TRBV29-1
clone_size: many
j_call: TRBJ1-3
d_call: -

cdr3_nt: TGTGCCAGCAGCTTAGGGGGCGACAATCAGCCCCAGCATTTT
cdr3_aa: CASSLGGDNQPQHF
v_call: TRBV7-9
clone_size: many
j_call: TRBJ1-5
d_call: -

cdr3_nt: TGTGCCAGCAGCTTAGAGGGACTAGCGGGAGGAGAGCAGTACTTC
cdr3_aa: CASSLEGLAGGEQYF
v_call: TRBV7-9
clone_size: many
j_call: TRBJ2-7
d_call: TRBD2

cdr3_nt: TGTGCCATCAGAGGGGCGGGAGCCTACAATGAGCAGTTCTTC
cdr3_aa: CAIRGAGAYNEQFF
v_call: TRBV10-3
clone_size: many
j_call: TRBJ2-1
d_call: TRBD2

cdr3_nt: TGTGCCAGCAGGGGACAGGCAGAAGCTTTCTTT
cdr3_aa: CASRGQAEAFF
v_call: TRBV6-6
clone_size: few
j_call: TRBJ1-1
d_call: TRBD1

cdr3_nt: TGTGCCAGCAGGTTAGCGAACACCGGGGAGCTGTTTTTT
cdr3_aa: CASRLANTGELFF
v_call: TRBV7-9
clone_size: many
j_call: TRBJ2-2
d_call: -